This TCR beta chain was captured in a study of T cell repertoires in cytomegalovirus infection. Across the whole study: Indicated by public TCR beta signatures were CMV infection and matching HLA type.

Study observations and caveats: Within the response measured ex vivo, HLA-C-restricted CMV-specific TCR beta clonotypes were dominant.

CDR3 length: 11 amino acids. With 5 bases removed from V and 5 bases from J, the gap between germline ends came to 9 bases. CDR1 DFQATT and CDR2 SNEGSKA come from the germline V gene (reference sequence). One entry per CDR3 protein results from TCRdb running MiXCR on the reads. The sample lists approximately 140,000 distinct CDR3 sequences, roughly 6% occurring once. Note on this clonotype: Antigen unknown.

The sample consisted of PBMCs. The V gene is TRBV20-1, the J gene TRBJ2-5; no clear D. This TCR was sampled from a human donor in good health (CMV status not recorded). Some clones in this sample may be carry-over from other donors' samples. CDR3 residues: CSASWLETQYF. The DNA of the CDR3 is TGCAGTGCTTCTTGGCTGGAGACCCAGTACTTC.